This TCR beta chain was observed in a study of blood T cell repertoires in COVID-19 (dated by TCRdb to 2020 to 2022). As for the study more broadly: Collaborator samples came from the United States, Italy and Spain and covered acute and convalescent phases of COVID-19. The material from the prospective study consisted of cDNA or gDNA derived from T cells, B-cell-depleted T cells, or PBMCs. Subjects who had been exposed to COVID-19, were actively infected with it, or had recovered from it provided the deeply sampled blood TCRbeta repertoires that made up the dataset. A freely available public database, intended as a resource for researchers studying the immune response to SARS-CoV-2, is where the repertoires were released. The samples were drawn from two sources: the first 160 participants of the ongoing ImmuneRACE study, and fewer than 1,500 subjects contributed by 6 global collaborators. The sample metadata nearly always contained a de-identified subject ID, COVID-19 status, age in years and sex. Where HLA class I and class II types were available, the types were taken from metadata supplied by the sample provider, not from assay-based typing. What the work shows at the level of the full study, not this receptor alone: The amount of clinical and demographic metadata varied by source and participant and was provided uncurated.

TCRbeta CDR3 regions were amplified from genomic DNA by means of the immunoSEQ Assay, a bias-controlled multiplex PCR. Per the source publication's procedure: Nucleated cell counts per sample were estimated from amplification of reference gene primers within the assay. Sequence reads were collapsed and filtered to measure the absolute abundance of every unique TCRbeta CDR3 rearrangement. For each sample, productive Simpson clonality was calculated as the square root of Simpson's diversity index across productive rearrangements. Entries here come from immuneACCESS through TCRdb and include only in-frame sequences with V and J called. Some clones fail to appear in such tables; in the studies checked, an unresolved V gene covers under half of the shortfall, and the cause of the remainder is unknown. V, J and clone size were drawn from that table, and D and trimming were deduced from the DNA. The sample table lists 300,000 to 400,000 clones, 70% to 90% of them with a count of one. 3% of the sample rests with the top ten.

The V end gives up 4 bases and the J end 0 bases, leaving 4 bases in the junction not matched to a gene. The CDR3 goes from the cysteine to the phenylalanine over 17 residues. Only the CDR3 portion is preserved as DNA: 51 bases, with reading frame beginning at the first base. From the germline V gene, CDR1 is SGHRS and CDR2 is YFSETQ. As for this clone: It has no known antigen specificity. No clone much larger than this one lies a single base away; base qualities are absent.

Collaborating institutions collected whole blood in K2EDTA tubes following their own protocols. For TCRbeta analysis, collaborator samples were shipped as frozen whole blood, as isolated PBMCs, or as DNA extracted from either sample type. The clonotype was recovered from a human donor in a cohort sampled during active COVID-19. The sequence links TRBV5-1 to TRBJ2-1; TRBD2 matches 13 bases in the middle. Source material: peripheral blood. CDR3 loop: CASSPRTSGSSYNEQFF. The sequenced DNA: TGCGCCAGCAGCCCACGGACTAGCGGGAGCTCCTACAATGAGCAGTTCTTC.